Presented here are 27 T cell receptor beta chains from one specimen sequenced in a study of blood T cell repertoires in COVID-19. TCRdb's copy holds only in-frame clones and misses some; the assay was immunoSEQ multiplex PCR. The table records 250,000 to 400,000 clones, around 87% of them present only once. The sample comprised PBMCs or T cells enriched from blood (not recorded which). These receptor sequences come from a woman aged 25 to 39 who had recovered from COVID-19.

There are many counts of this clone. The chain combines TRBV27 with TRBJ1-6; D not certain. The V end lost 6 bases, the J end lost 9 bases, and 12 bases lay between the germline ends. The CDR3 runs to 13 residues. Per the germline V gene, CDR1 is MNHEY and CDR2 is SMNVEV (reference sequence). The CDR3 DNA reads as TGTGCCAGCAGATACGGTGTTTTTTCACCCCTCCACTTT. It is translated as CASRYGVFSPLHF.

The chain links TRBV5-1 to TRBJ1-4; D unclear. This CDR3 has 14 amino acids. Trimming left V 0 bases short and J 6 bases short, with 9 bases between. In germline, CDR1 is SGHRS, CDR2 YFSETQ. CDR3 DNA sequence: TGCGCCAGCAGCTTGGACAGAAGTGATGAAAAACTGTTTTTT. Translated, it gives CASSLDRSDEKLFF.

The V gene is TRBV12-3 or TRBV12-4, the J gene TRBJ1-2; D is perhaps TRBD1 (6 bases). This CDR3 region has 13 residues. V lost 5 bases to trimming and J lost 7 bases, with 14 bases between them. The CDR3 reads CASSHRESSGYTF. In nucleotides, the CDR3 is TGTGCCAGCAGTCACAGGGAATCGAGTGGCTACACCTTC.

The CDR3: CASSRQGSEKLFF. The CDR3 DNA reads TGTGCCAGCTCACGACAGGGAAGTGAAAAACTGTTTTTT. The V and J genes are TRBV18 and TRBJ1-4, with 7 positions matching TRBD1. The ends lost 4 bases at V and 7 bases at J; junction bases unmatched: 3. This CDR3 is built from 13 residues. Per germline, CDR1 KGHSH and CDR2 LQKENI.

This clone was picked up one time. This chain uses TRBV10-3 with TRBJ2-7; no clear D gene. Trimming shortened V by 2 bases and J by 5 bases, and 10 bases separated the two germline ends. The CDR3 loop spans 13 amino acids. Germline CDR1 reads ENHRY; CDR2 reads SYGVKD. CDR3 sequence reads: CAISETHTNEQYF. In DNA form, the CDR3 reads TGTGCCATCAGTGAGACCCACACCAACGAGCAGTACTTC.

This clone was seen more than once but under ten times. The V call is TRBV4-1, the J call TRBJ2-7; TRBD2 aligns across 8 bases. V lost 0 bases to trimming and J lost 4 bases; unmatched junction nucleotides: 14. CDR1 MGHRA and CDR2 YSYEKL come from the germline V gene. This CDR3 contains 18 residues. The CDR3 protein is CASSQDRNSGTRMYEQYF. CDR3 sequence (DNA): TGCGCCAGCAGCCAAGATAGGAATAGCGGGACTAGGATGTACGAGCAGTACTTC.

The chain couples TRBV27 to TRBJ1-2; D unresolved. CDR3 length: 14 amino acids. Germline V gene data show CDR1 as MNHEY and CDR2 as SMNVEV (reference sequence). V lost 5 bases, J lost 5 bases, and 15 bases lay in between. The CDR3 region is CASSKTGLRYGYTF. The CDR3 DNA follows: TGTGCCAGCAGTAAGACGGGGTTACGATATGGCTACACCTTC.

V usage is TRBV3-1 (or the pseudogene TRBV3-2) and J usage is TRBJ1-5, with D unresolved. The V gene's germline CDR1 is LGHDT and CDR2 YNNKEL (reference sequence). CDR3 length: 13 amino acids. Trimming took off 4 bases at V and 7 bases at J, with 11 bases between the two ends. CDR3 nucleotide sequence: TGTGCCAGCAGCCGCTCCGGAGGGCAGCCCCAGCATTTT. This gives the protein CASSRSGGQPQHF.

The table lists this clone with many counts. This chain links TRBV4-2 with TRBJ1-5, with 9 bases identical to TRBD1. V shed 0 bases and J 6 bases; nucleotides not matched to a gene: 6. There are 16 residues in the CDR3. Germline CDR1 is LGHNA and CDR2 is YNFKEQ. The CDR3 region has the DNA TGTGCCAGCAGCCAAGATCTTGAGGACAGGGGTCAGCCCCAGCATTTT. Protein product: CASSQDLEDRGQPQHF.

The rearrangement uses TRBV5-1 and TRBJ1-3; 8 bases agree with TRBD1. CDR1 is SGHRS, CDR2 YFSETQ, per germline. V lost 2 bases and J lost 6; bases outside the gene matches: 4. CDR3 length: 14 residues. The CDR3 here is CASSLGQGPNTIYF. The DNA for the CDR3 is TGCGCCAGCAGCTTAGGACAGGGCCCAAACACCATATATTTT.

This chain uses TRBV11-2 with TRBJ2-1; 8 bases are shared with TRBD1. Germline CDR1 SGHAT, CDR2 FQNNGV. Unmatched junction bases numbered 9, after V lost 5 bases and J lost 3 bases. This CDR3 comprises 16 residues. The CDR3: CASSRLQGESYNEQFF. CDR3 coding DNA: TGTGCCAGCAGCCGATTACAGGGGGAAAGCTACAATGAGCAGTTCTTC.

CDR3: CASSLEQSNEKLFF. CDR3 DNA: TGCGCCAGCAGCTTGGAACAGTCTAATGAAAAACTGTTTTTT. The genes are TRBV5-1 and TRBJ1-4; unclear D gene. V was trimmed by 0 bases and J by 3 bases, leaving 6 bases between them. The CDR3 has 14 residues. Germline V lookup: CDR1 SGHRS, CDR2 YFSETQ. The whole variable domain, remainder taken from reference TRBV5-1 and TRBJ1-4, is KAGVTQTPRYLIKTRGQQVTLSCSPISGHRSVSWYQQTPGQGLQFLFEYFSETQRNKGNFPGRFSGRQFSNSRSEMNVSTLELGDSALYLCASSLEQSNEKLFFGSGTQLSVL.

The chain has TRBV3-1 (or the pseudogene TRBV3-2) and TRBJ1-5; TRBD1 aligns across 9 bases. Trimming removed 8 bases from V and 4 bases from J; junction bases left unmatched: 9. The CDR3 runs to 15 residues. Germline lookup yields CDR1 LGHDT and CDR2 YNNKEL (reference sequence). The CDR3: CASGLGTGPNQPQHF. The CDR3 DNA sequence: TGTGCCAGCGGACTGGGGACAGGGCCTAATCAGCCCCAGCATTTT.

The rearrangement uses TRBV5-1 and TRBJ2-1, with D tentatively TRBD1 (6 bases). Trimming stripped 0 bases from V and 2 bases from J, with 12 bases between. The CDR3 is made up of 16 amino acids. Germline V gene data show CDR1 as SGHRS and CDR2 as YFSETQ. This chain's CDR3 is CASSLGLGTPYNEQFF. The CDR3 region has the DNA TGCGCCAGCAGCTTGGGGTTGGGGACACCCTACAATGAGCAGTTCTTC.

This chain links TRBV4-1 with TRBJ2-7; 7 positions agree with TRBD2. Germline CDR1 reads MGHRA; CDR2 reads YSYEKL. The J segment lost 4 bases and the V segment lost 0 bases, leaving 12 bases of the junction unmatched. The CDR3 sequence is 17 residues long. The CDR3 sequence is CASSQDPPGGGYYEQYF. DNA for the CDR3: TGCGCCAGCAGCCAAGACCCGCCGGGCGGGGGTTATTACGAGCAGTACTTC.

This clone was recorded once. The CDR3 spells CASSPQTAGYSPLHF. In DNA, the CDR3 is TGTGCCAGTAGTCCCCAGACAGCGGGATATTCACCCCTCCACTTT. The V and J genes are TRBV19 and TRBJ1-6, with D possibly matching TRBD1 (5 bases). CDR1 is LNHDA and CDR2 is SQIVND in the germline V gene (reference sequence). V was shortened by 5 bases and J by 8 bases, with 16 bases between the two germline ends. There are 15 residues in the CDR3.

The chain has TRBV7-3 and TRBJ1-6; TRBD1 might be the D (6 bases). The CDR3 sequence is 14 residues long. Germline V gives CDR1 SGHTA, CDR2 FQGTGA. Trimming cost V 1 base and J 9 bases, with 10 bases left between them. The chain's CDR3 is CASSLKGVGSPLHF. The CDR3 coding sequence is TGTGCCAGCAGCTTAAAGGGGGTTGGTTCACCCCTCCACTTT.

This clone was detected only a few times. For the CDR3, the DNA is TGTGCCAGCAGTGAAATTTCTCTGCCGGAGAATCAGCCCCAGCATTTT. Translating it yields CASSEISLPENQPQHF. The chain carries TRBV6-1 and TRBJ1-5; unclear D gene. From germline, CDR1 is MNHNS and CDR2 SASEGT. V was trimmed by 2 bases and J by 4 bases, leaving 15 bases between them. The CDR3 totals 16 residues.

The sample holds one count of this clone. CDR3 nucleotides: TGTGCCAGCAGCGCGGGGGGGCCCAAGCAGTACTTC. Translating gives CASSAGGPKQYF. The V gene is TRBV5-4, the J gene TRBJ2-7; 9 bases match TRBD2. Trimming removed 4 bases from V and 8 bases from J; junction bases left unmatched: 4. The CDR3 loop spans 12 amino acids. Germline V gene lookup returns CDR1 SGHNT and CDR2 YYREEE (reference sequence).

There are many counts of this clone. The V call is TRBV5-3, the J call TRBJ2-2; TRBD1 aligns across 7 bases. TRBV5-3 is treated as an ORF (open reading frame) with a function not yet certain. V was clipped by 4 bases and J by 1 base; unmatched bases: 4. This CDR3 is 15 amino acids long. CDR3 DNA sequence: TGTGCCAGAAGCGCCACAGGGGTGAACACCGGGGAGCTGTTTTTT. It yields the protein CARSATGVNTGELFF.

The rearrangement uses TRBV6-5 and TRBJ1-2; 9 bases map to TRBD1. This CDR3 is 14 amino acids long. Germline V lookup: CDR1 MNHEY, CDR2 SVGAGI. Trimming cost V 5 bases and J 4 bases; bases outside gene matches: 5. CDR3 sequence reads: CASSRDREGYGYTF. The CDR3 region has the DNA TGTGCCAGCAGTCGGGACAGGGAAGGCTATGGCTACACCTTC.

The CDR3 nucleotides are TGTGCCTGGAGTTACCCTAGGACAGCAACTAATGAAAAACTGTTTTTT. Translating gives CAWSYPRTATNEKLFF. This sequence joins TRBV30 and TRBJ1-4; tentatively, D is TRBD1 (6 bases). The CDR3 length is 16 residues. Germline values: CDR1 GTSNPN, CDR2 SVGIG (reference sequence). V dropped 2 bases and J dropped 0 bases, with 13 bases sitting between them.

The rearrangement links TRBV29-1 to TRBJ1-3, with TRBD1 matching 7 bases. Germline V lookup: CDR1 SQVTM, CDR2 ANQGSEA. Trimming removed 1 base from V and 1 base from J; junction bases left unmatched: 1. CDR3 length: 14 residues. In DNA form, the CDR3 reads TGCAGCGTTGAAGTGACAGGGTCTGGAAACACCATATATTTT. This translates into CSVEVTGSGNTIYF.

The rearrangement uses TRBV4-3 and TRBJ2-1; a possible D gene is TRBD2 (6 bases). Germline CDR1 and CDR2: LGHNA and YSLEER. The CDR3 runs to 12 residues. V was trimmed by 3 bases and J by 10 bases, leaving 10 bases between them. The CDR3 reads CASSQGGYEQFF. The DNA for the CDR3 is TGCGCCAGCAGCCAGGGGGGATACGAGCAGTTCTTC.

Here the CDR3 reads CATHADSDYGYTF. The CDR3 DNA reads as TGTGCCACCCACGCGGACAGTGACTATGGCTACACCTTC. This chain links TRBV19 with TRBJ1-2; tentatively, D is TRBD1 (6 bases). Germline CDR1 and CDR2: LNHDA and SQIVND (reference sequence). The CDR3 is 13 residues long. The germline V and J ends were trimmed by 10 bases and 3 bases, with 15 bases remaining between them.

The chain carries TRBV7-9 and TRBJ2-3, with TRBD2 matching 9 bases. The CDR3 extends over 18 amino acids. CDR1 is SEHNR, CDR2 FQNEAQ, per germline (reference sequence). Trimming at V came to 4 bases and at J to 6 bases, leaving 17 bases not matched to a gene. The CDR3 bases are TGTGCCAGCAGCTCCCGGGTCAGGAAGGGCGGGGGGGCGGATACGCAGTATTTT. It codes for CASSSRVRKGGGADTQYF. The full variable domain, rest sourced from reference TRBV7-9 and TRBJ2-3, is DTGVSQNPRHKITKRGQNVTFRCDPISEHNRLYWYRQTLGQGPEFLTYFQNEAQLEKSRLLSDRFSAERPKGSFSTLEIQRTEQGDSAMYLCASSSRVRKGGGADTQYFGPGTRLTVL.

The J gene is TRBJ1-1, the V gene TRBV4-2; 8 nucleotides match TRBD1. The CDR3 is made up of 14 amino acids. Germline V lookup: CDR1 LGHNA, CDR2 YNFKEQ. V shed 2 bases and J 5 bases; nucleotides not matched to a gene: 4. CDR3 amino acids: CASSQPRGRTEAFF. Here the CDR3 DNA reads TGTGCCAGCAGCCAACCCAGGGGGCGGACTGAAGCTTTCTTT.